The sequence of this T cell receptor beta chain was determined in a study of cytomegalovirus exposure and HLA in healthy donors. Looking at the study overall: As an earlier analysis found, around 190 million T cells yielded about 120 million unique TCR beta sequences.

This clone appeared a few times. Its specificity is not known. Findings and caveats of the study: Whilst most TCR sequences proved rare, a subset of public TCRs occurred across many donors. Later findings reportedly placed an Asian-associated ancestry cluster below the roughly 670-donor mean for N-insertions. Follow-up analysis later connected one missense variant in DCLRE1C with trimming of TCR beta V- and J-genes.

Trimming removed 5 bases from V and 5 bases from J, with 21 bases in between. This CDR3 has 16 residues. Germline CDR1 and CDR2: SGHVS and FNYEAQ. Amplification used 60 Vbeta primers and 13 Jbeta primers. TCRdb keeps only in-frame clones here, not all; method: immunoSEQ multiplex PCR. The sample has 130,000 or so clones, approximately 85% seen once. V is TRBV7-6 and J is TRBJ1-1; tentative D call: TRBD1 (6 bases). The sample taken for sequencing was PBMCs. The clonotype was recovered from a woman in her forties or fifties in good health and CMV-seropositive. CDR3 sequence reads: CASSQGGGSWLTEAFF. CDR3 nucleotide sequence: TGTGCCAGCAGCCAGGGAGGGGGATCGTGGCTGACTGAAGCTTTCTTT.